Included here is one T cell receptor (beta chain) sequence, with context. What it binds is unknown. Clones were sequenced by immunoSEQ multiplex PCR, and TCRdb holds only the in-frame ones, with some missing. There are under 65,000 clones in the sample; less than 85% occur only once, and roughly 2.1% lies in the top ten. With V trimmed by 6 bases and J by 2 bases, 10 bases remained unmatched. Germline V gives CDR1 MDHEN, CDR2 SYDVKM. This CDR3 is 17 amino acids long. This sample was taken from a study of lymphopenia after photon versus proton radiotherapy. Study-wide results and caveats: Oligoclonal CD8+ Temra expansion after nadir drove photon patients' diversity drop. Photon-treated patients lost naive T cells and TCR diversity; proton-treated stayed stable.

The V call is TRBV28, the J call TRBJ2-6; 7 bases align to TRBD1. This sequence originates from a man aged 60-69 years with pancreatic cancer. The material sequenced was peripheral blood, taken from a patient treated with proton-based radiotherapy. CDR3 DNA: TGTGCCAGCAGCTCACCCGGACAGGCTACTGGGGCCAACGTCCTGACTTTC. Translated, it gives CASSSPGQATGANVLTF.